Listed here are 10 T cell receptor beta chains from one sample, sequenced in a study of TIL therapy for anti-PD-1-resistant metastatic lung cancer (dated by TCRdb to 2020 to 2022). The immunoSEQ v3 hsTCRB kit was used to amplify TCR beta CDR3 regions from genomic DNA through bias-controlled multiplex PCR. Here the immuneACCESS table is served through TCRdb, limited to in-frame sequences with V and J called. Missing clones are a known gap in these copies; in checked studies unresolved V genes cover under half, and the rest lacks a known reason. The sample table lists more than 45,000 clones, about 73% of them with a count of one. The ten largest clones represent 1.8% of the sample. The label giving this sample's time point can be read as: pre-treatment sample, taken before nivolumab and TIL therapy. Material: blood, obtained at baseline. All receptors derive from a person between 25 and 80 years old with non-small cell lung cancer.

In nucleotides, the CDR3 is TGTGCCAGCAGTACAAGGGCAGGGTTGATCGGGGAGCTGTTTTTT. Translated: CASSTRAGLIGELFF. V usage is TRBV6-5 and J usage is TRBJ2-2, with D maybe TRBD1 (5 bases). Germline assignment: CDR1 MNHEY and CDR2 SVGAGI. V was clipped by 5 bases and J by 7 bases, with 17 bases between them. This CDR3 contains 15 residues.

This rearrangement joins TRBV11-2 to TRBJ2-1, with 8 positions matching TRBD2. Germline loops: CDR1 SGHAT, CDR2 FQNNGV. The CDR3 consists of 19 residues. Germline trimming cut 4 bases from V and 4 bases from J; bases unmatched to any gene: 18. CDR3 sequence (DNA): TGTGCCAGCAGCTCCCTCGGTAGCGGGATCCGAGGGGCATACAATGAGCAGTTCTTC. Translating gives CASSSLGSGIRGAYNEQFF.

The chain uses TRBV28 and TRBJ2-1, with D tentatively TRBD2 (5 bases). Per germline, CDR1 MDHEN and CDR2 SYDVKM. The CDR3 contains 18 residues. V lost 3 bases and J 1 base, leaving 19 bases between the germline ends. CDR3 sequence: CASSLSPGMGTSYNEQFF. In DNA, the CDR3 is TGTGCCAGCAGTTTGTCCCCGGGGATGGGCACATCCTACAATGAGCAGTTCTTC.

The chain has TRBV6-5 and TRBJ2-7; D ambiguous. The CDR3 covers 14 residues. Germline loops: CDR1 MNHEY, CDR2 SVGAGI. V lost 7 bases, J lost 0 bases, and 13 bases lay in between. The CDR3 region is CASTLVLGSYEQYF. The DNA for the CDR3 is TGTGCCAGCACCCTCGTGTTAGGCTCCTACGAGCAGTACTTC.

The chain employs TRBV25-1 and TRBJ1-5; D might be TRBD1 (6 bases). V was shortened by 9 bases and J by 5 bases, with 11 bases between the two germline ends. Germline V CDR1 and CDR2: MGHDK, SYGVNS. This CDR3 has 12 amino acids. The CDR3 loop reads CASGQLDQPQHF. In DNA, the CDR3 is TGTGCCAGTGGACAGCTTGATCAGCCCCAGCATTTT.

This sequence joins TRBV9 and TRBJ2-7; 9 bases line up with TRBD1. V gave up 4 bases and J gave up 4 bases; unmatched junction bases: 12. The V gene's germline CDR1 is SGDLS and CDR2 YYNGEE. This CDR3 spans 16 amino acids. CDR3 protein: CASSPDPGTGLYEQYF. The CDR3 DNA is TGTGCCAGCAGCCCCGATCCCGGGACAGGGCTTTACGAGCAGTACTTC.

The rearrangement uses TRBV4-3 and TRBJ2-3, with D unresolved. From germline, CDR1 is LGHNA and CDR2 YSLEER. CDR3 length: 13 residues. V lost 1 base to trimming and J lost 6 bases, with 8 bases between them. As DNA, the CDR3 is TGCGCCAGCAGCCAAGCTAAATGGGATACGCAGTATTTT. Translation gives CASSQAKWDTQYF.

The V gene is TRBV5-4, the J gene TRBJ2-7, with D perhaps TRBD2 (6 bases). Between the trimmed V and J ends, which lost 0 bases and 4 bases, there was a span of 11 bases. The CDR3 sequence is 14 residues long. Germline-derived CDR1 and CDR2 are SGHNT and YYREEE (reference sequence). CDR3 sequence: CASSLAGERYEQYF. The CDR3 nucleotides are TGTGCCAGCAGCTTGGCGGGAGAGAGGTACGAGCAGTACTTC.

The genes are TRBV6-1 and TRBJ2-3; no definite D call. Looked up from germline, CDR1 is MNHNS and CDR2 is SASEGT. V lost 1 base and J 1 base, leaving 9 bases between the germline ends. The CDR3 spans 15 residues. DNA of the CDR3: TGTGCCAGCAGTGAAGTTGAGGTGGGCACAGATACGCAGTATTTT. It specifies CASSEVEVGTDTQYF.

This CDR3 is CASSPRRGEVNYGYTF. The CDR3 nucleotides read TGTGCCAGCAGTCCACGGCGGGGGGAGGTTAACTATGGCTACACCTTC. This rearrangement joins TRBV28 to TRBJ1-2; D might be TRBD1 (5 bases). Germline CDR1 MDHEN, CDR2 SYDVKM. CDR3 length equals 16 residues. V lost 5 bases and J lost 1, with 17 bases in between.